Listed here is a single T cell receptor (beta chain). The specificity of this receptor is unknown. No base qualities exist here, and no much larger clone lies one base off it. For commercial TCRB immunosequencing, approximately 460 nanograms of biopsy DNA were submitted for each sample. A two-step, amplification bias-controlled multiplex PCR was used by Adaptive Biotechnology to amplify CDR3 regions from genomic DNA. In the first PCR, primers covered every V and J gene segment, and in the second PCR, barcodes and Illumina adapters were added. CDR3 libraries were sequenced on an Illumina instrument. Processing in the source paper ran as follows. Vendor-provided pipelines were combined with custom analysis of raw data in R/Bioconductor under R version 3.3.0. Clonality, which ranges from 0 to 1, was calculated as the inverse of the normalised Shannon entropy across all productive clones. High-frequency clones were defined as the share of the repertoire occupied by the top 100 clones, with only clones passing a 95% confidence test being retained. Repertoire diversity was measured with the Simpson index, and overlap between samples was measured with the Morisita-Horn index. The source is immuneACCESS, and TCRdb retained only in-frame sequences with V and J called. Part of the clones is not carried over; for the studies checked, unresolved V genes explain less than half of this, and the remainder is unexplained. The V and J calls and clone size come from that table; D and trimming were worked out from the DNA. Counted in this sample were about 4,500 clones; more than 70% of them appeared once. The top ten clones comprise less than 20% of the sample.

Adults with ileal or ileocolonic Crohn's disease for whom ileocolonic resection was indicated were considered eligible. Whole ileal mucosal biopsies were stored frozen at -80°C before DNA extraction. Genomic DNA was isolated from frozen whole biopsies using a TRizol-based method, and the DNA was quantified with a NanoDrop 2000 spectrophotometer. These data are taken from a study of T cell repertoires in ileal Crohn's disease (dated by TCRdb to about 2019). In the study overall: The median duration of disease was about 7.3 years, and at the time of surgery 30% to 35% of patients were active smokers. All patients had surgery for a complication: stricturing disease in around 60% and penetrating disease in around 39%. Roughly half of the patients were given postoperative therapy, with around 20 on anti-TNF agents and approximately 12 on thiopurines. TCR repertoire analysis was performed in a few dozen Crohn's disease patients drawn from a prospective multicentre cohort. The study was conducted in parallel with a multicentre cohort built to find predictors of early endoscopic recurrence after ileocolonic resection. A Rutgeerts score above i0 was used to define endoscopic postoperative recurrence. A total of approximately 170 mucosal samples from 57 patients were sequenced, collected from several sites on the surgical specimen as well as at postoperative endoscopy. The study at large found these results: A significantly higher proportion of clonal expansions was observed in active smokers at surgery than in non-smokers (approximately 26% vs 20%, p=0.02). Endoscopic recurrence was found to be associated with higher high-frequency clone percentages at surgery, and recurrence was observed in all patients with clonality above 26.8% (18/57). Only a subgroup of patients, of unstated size, had mucosal CD4 and CD8 T cells sorted and sequenced. Compared with CD4 T cells, sorted CD8 T cells contained more high-frequency clones, which suggests that the mucosal expansions were mostly CD8.

The CDR3 starts with the cysteine, ends with the phenylalanine, and has 17 residues. Only the CDR3 portion is preserved as DNA: 51 bases, with reading frame beginning at the first base. Via the germline V gene, CDR1 is MGHRA and CDR2 YSYEKL. V ends up 1 base short and J 0 bases short, with an unmatched junction base count of 5. The sequencing sample was made of ileal tissue. This TCR derives from an adult with Crohn's disease. The chain couples TRBV4-1 to TRBJ2-3, with 9 central nucleotides matching TRBD2. CDR3 region: CASSQGPTSGSTDTQYF. The DNA sequence reads TGCGCCAGCAGCCAAGGCCCAACTAGCGGGAGCACAGATACGCAGTATTTT.